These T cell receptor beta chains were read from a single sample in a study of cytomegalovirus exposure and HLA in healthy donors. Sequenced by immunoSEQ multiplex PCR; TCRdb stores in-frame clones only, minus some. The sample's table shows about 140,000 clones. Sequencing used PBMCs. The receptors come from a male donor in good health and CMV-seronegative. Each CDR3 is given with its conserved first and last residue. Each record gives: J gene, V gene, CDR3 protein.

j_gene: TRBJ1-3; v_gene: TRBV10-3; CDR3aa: CAISPNSGNTIYF
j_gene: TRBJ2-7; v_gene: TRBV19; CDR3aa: CASSPTGTGGEQYF
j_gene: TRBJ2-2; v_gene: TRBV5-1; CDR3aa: CASSFFGSTTGELFF
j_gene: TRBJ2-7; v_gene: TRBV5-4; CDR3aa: CAGKGQGESYEQYF
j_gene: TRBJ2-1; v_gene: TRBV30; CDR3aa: CAWSVTQGAAEQFF
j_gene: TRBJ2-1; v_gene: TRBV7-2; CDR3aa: CASSFTGTPPFF
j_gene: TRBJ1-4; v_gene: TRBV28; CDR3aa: CASSLSTDLIEKLFF
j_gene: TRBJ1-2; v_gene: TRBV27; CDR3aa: CASSPFRGGLANYGYTF
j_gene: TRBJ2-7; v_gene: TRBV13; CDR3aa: CASSFTEASPTGEQYF
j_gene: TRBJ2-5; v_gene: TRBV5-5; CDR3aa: CASSFWGEAETQYF
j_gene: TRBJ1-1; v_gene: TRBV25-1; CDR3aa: CASRPGVTPPREARTFF
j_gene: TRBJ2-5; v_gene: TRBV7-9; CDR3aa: CASSLVGGGNSAETQYF
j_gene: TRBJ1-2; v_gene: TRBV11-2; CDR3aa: CASSLGQDYGYTF
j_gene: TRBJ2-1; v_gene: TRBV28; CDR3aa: CASSLGSGGFYNEQFF
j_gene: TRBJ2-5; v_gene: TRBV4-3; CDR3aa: CASSQELGVETQYF
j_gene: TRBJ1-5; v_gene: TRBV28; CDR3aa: CATLDGGSSNQPQHF
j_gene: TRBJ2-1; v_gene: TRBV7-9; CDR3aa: CASSFRGSSDNEQFF
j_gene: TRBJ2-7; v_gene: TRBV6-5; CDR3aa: CASSRKRGEGYEQYF
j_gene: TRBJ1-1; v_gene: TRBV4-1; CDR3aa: CASSQVGVPGEVDTEAFF